Listed here are 9 T cell receptor beta chains from one sample, sequenced in a study of CD8 T cells in Susac syndrome (dated by TCRdb to between 2018 and 2021). Receptors were amplified or captured by the immunoSEQ multiplex PCR assay. RNA was extracted with the RNeasy kit and 0.5 to 1 ug was reverse transcribed using random hexamers. TCRdb trimmed public reads at Q25 via fastp, called clones via MiXCR and kept in-frame beta chains. Every entry covers one CDR3 protein and lists the most common genes and DNA from its rows. The sample table holds 170,000 or so distinct CDR3 sequences, of which more than 95% were seen once. Of the sample, around 0.12% falls within the top ten clones. Material: CD4+ T cells from PBMCs. These receptors all stem from a human donor with Susac syndrome.

The rearrangement joins TRBV9 to TRBJ2-3; D remains unclear. The CDR3 is made up of 13 amino acids. Germline values: CDR1 SGDLS, CDR2 YYNGEE. Trimming removed 0 bases at V and 2 bases at J, with 4 bases between. CDR3 sequence: CASSVGHTDTQYF. The CDR3 DNA follows: TGTGCCAGCAGCGTAGGCCACACAGATACGCAGTATTTT.

This chain connects TRBV11-1 to TRBJ1-6; no firm D call. This CDR3 is 14 amino acids long. The V end was cut by 4 bases, the J end by 4 bases, with 8 bases between. Germline-derived CDR1 and CDR2 are SGHAT and FQDESV (reference sequence). The DNA of the CDR3 is TGTGCCAGCAGCTCGGCGGGTTATAATTCACCCCTCCACTTT. As protein: CASSSAGYNSPLHF.

The CDR3 loop is CASSWDASGNTIYF. CDR3 coding DNA: TGCGCCAGCAGCTGGGACGCGTCTGGAAACACCATATATTTT. The genes are TRBV5-1 and TRBJ1-3; tentative D call: TRBD1 (5 bases). The CDR3 consists of 14 residues. V lost 3 bases and J lost 1, with 8 bases in between. Germline-derived CDR1 and CDR2 are SGHRS and YFSETQ.

The gene calls are TRBV5-1 and TRBJ2-5; D unresolved. Germline CDR1 reads SGHRS; CDR2 reads YFSETQ. V was shortened by 4 bases and J by 5 bases, with 15 bases between the two germline ends. The CDR3 is made up of 14 amino acids. The CDR3 DNA follows: TGCGCCAGCAGCCGAAATTCCCCCAAGGAGACCCAGTACTTC. Its translation is CASSRNSPKETQYF.

The CDR3 region is CSALGGASNQPQHF. The CDR3 DNA reads as TGCAGTGCTCTGGGGGGGGCCAGCAATCAGCCCCAGCATTTT. The V call is TRBV20-1, the J call TRBJ1-5; D possibly corresponds to TRBD1 (6 bases). CDR1 and CDR2 (germline): DFQATT, SNEGSKA (reference sequence). The CDR3 runs to 14 residues. V lost 5 bases to trimming and J lost 1 base, with 12 bases between them.

The rearrangement links TRBV15 to TRBJ2-2; D might be TRBD1 (5 bases). There are 16 residues in the CDR3. With 5 bases removed from V and 0 bases from J, the gap between germline ends came to 13 bases. In germline, CDR1 is LNHNV, CDR2 YYDKDF (reference sequence). CDR3 DNA sequence: TGTGCCACCAGCGGCTCGACAGTCCCGAACACCGGGGAGCTGTTTTTT. Translated, it gives CATSGSTVPNTGELFF.

This chain connects TRBV7-9 to TRBJ1-4, with D possibly matching TRBD1 (5 bases). From germline, CDR1 is SEHNR and CDR2 FQNEAQ (reference sequence). The CDR3 loop spans 15 amino acids. V lost 5 bases and J 3 bases, leaving 13 bases between the germline ends. The CDR3 is CASSVGRAPNEKLFF. CDR3 in DNA: TGTGCCAGCAGCGTGGGCAGGGCACCTAATGAAAAACTGTTTTTT.

This clonotype has just one count. The chain is built from TRBV30 and TRBJ1-2; D gene uncertain. The CDR3 has 12 amino acids. CDR1 GTSNPN and CDR2 SVGIG come from the germline V gene (reference sequence). Trimming pared 4 bases from V and 8 bases from J, leaving 14 bases between. The CDR3 DNA sequence: TGTGCCTGGACACTATTGACTGACGGCTACACCTTC. Translation: CAWTLLTDGYTF.

In its sample, this clonotype was seen once. The rearrangement uses TRBV27 and TRBJ1-5; 7 bases align to TRBD1. The V segment lost 6 bases and the J segment 3 bases; nucleotides outside the gene matches: 8. The CDR3 is made up of 15 amino acids. Germline V gene sequence: CDR1 MNHEY, CDR2 SMNVEV (reference sequence). CDR3 protein: CASRGGQELNQPQHF. CDR3 bases: TGTGCCAGCAGGGGAGGACAGGAACTCAATCAGCCCCAGCATTTT.